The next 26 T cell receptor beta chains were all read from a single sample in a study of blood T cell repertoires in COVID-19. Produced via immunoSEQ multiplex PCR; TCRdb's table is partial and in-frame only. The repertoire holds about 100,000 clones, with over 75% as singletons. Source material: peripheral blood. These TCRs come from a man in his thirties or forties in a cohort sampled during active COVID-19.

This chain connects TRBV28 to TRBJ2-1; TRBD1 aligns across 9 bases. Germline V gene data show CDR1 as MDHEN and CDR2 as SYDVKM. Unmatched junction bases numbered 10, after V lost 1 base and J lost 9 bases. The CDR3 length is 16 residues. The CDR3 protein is CASSLLTGGGRGEQFF. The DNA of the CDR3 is TGTGCCAGCAGTTTATTGACAGGGGGAGGTAGGGGTGAGCAGTTCTTC.

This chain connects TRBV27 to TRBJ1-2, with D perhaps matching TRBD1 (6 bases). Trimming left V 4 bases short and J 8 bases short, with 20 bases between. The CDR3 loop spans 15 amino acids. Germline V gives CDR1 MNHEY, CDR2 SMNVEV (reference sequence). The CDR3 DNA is TGTGCCAGCAGTTCCGTCTCTGACAGGTTGGGCGGCTACACCTTC. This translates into CASSSVSDRLGGYTF.

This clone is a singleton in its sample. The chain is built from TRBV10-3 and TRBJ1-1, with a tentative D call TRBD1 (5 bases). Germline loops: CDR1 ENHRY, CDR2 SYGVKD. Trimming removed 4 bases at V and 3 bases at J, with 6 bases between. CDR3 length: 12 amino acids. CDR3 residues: CAISGGDTEAFF. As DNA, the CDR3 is TGTGCCATCAGTGGGGGGGACACTGAAGCTTTCTTT.

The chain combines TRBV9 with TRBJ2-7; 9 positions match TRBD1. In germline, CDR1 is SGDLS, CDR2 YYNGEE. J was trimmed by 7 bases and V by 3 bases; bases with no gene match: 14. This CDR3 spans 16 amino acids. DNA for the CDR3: TGTGCCAGCAGCGGGGGACAGGGACTCCCAATTGGGGAGCAGTACTTC. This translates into CASSGGQGLPIGEQYF.

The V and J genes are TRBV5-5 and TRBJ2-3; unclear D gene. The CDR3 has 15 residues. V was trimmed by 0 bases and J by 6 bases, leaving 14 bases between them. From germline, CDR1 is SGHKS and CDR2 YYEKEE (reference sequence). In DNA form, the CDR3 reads TGTGCCAGCAGCTTGGATGCAGCGCAGAGGGATACGCAGTATTTT. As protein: CASSLDAAQRDTQYF. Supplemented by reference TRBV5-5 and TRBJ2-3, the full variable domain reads DAGVTQSPTHLIKTRGQQVTLRCSPISGHKSVSWYQQVLGQGPQFIFQYYEKEERGRGNFPDRFSARQFPNYSSELNVNALLLGDSALYLCASSLDAAQRDTQYFGPGTRLTVL.

Written as DNA, the CDR3 is TGTGCCAGTAGTTTGAATACGGGGAACACTGAAGCTTTCTTT. Its protein product is CASSLNTGNTEAFF. The chain carries TRBV19 and TRBJ1-1; D unclear. The CDR3 runs 14 residues. Trimming took 5 bases from V and 1 from J, leaving 11 bases between them. Germline loops: CDR1 LNHDA, CDR2 SQIVND (reference sequence).

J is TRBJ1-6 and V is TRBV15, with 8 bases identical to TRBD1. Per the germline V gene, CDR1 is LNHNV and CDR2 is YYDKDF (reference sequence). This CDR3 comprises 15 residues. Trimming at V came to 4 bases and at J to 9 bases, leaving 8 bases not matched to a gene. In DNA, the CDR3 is TGTGCCACCAGCACCGGACAGGGAGGGGGTTCACCCCTCCACTTT. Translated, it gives CATSTGQGGGSPLHF.

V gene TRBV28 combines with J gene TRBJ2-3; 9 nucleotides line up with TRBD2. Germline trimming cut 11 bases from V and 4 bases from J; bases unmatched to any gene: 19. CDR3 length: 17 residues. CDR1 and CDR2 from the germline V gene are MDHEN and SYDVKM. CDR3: CASNGGGGAGRSDTQYF. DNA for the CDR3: TGTGCCTCCAACGGGGGCGGGGGGGCCGGTAGATCAGATACGCAGTATTTT.

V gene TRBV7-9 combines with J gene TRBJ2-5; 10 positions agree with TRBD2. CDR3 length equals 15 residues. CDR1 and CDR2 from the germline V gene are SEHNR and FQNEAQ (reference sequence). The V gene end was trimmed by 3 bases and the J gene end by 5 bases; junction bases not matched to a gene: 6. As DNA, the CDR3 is TGTGCCAGCAGCTTGGGGGGACTAGCGTTTGAGACCCAGTACTTC. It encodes CASSLGGLAFETQYF.

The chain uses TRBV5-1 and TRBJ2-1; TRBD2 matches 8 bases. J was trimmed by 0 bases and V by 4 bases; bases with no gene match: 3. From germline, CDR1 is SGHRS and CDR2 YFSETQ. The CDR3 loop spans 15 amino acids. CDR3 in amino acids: CASSNRGGSYNEQFF. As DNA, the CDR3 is TGCGCCAGCAGCAATCGGGGGGGCTCCTACAATGAGCAGTTCTTC. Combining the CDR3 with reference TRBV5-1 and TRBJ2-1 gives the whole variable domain KAGVTQTPRYLIKTRGQQVTLSCSPISGHRSVSWYQQTPGQGLQFLFEYFSETQRNKGNFPGRFSGRQFSNSRSEMNVSTLELGDSALYLCASSNRGGSYNEQFFGPGTRLTVL.

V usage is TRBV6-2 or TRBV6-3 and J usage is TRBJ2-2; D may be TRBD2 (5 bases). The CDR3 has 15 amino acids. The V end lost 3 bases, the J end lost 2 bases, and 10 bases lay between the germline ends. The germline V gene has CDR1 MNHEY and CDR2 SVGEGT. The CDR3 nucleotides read TGTGCCAGCAGTTATCGTGAGGGAAACACCGGGGAGCTGTTTTTT. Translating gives CASSYREGNTGELFF.

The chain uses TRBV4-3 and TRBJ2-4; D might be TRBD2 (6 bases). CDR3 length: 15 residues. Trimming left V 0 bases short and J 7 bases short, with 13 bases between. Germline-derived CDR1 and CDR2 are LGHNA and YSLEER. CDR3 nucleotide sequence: TGCGCCAGCAGCCAAGACGGAGGGTTAGGGAACATTCAGTACTTC. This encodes CASSQDGGLGNIQYF.

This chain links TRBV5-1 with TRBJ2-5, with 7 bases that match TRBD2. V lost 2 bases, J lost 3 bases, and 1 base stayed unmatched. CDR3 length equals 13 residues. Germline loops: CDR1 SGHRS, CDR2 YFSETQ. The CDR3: CASSFGLEETQYF. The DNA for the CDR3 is TGCGCCAGCAGCTTCGGACTAGAAGAGACCCAGTACTTC.

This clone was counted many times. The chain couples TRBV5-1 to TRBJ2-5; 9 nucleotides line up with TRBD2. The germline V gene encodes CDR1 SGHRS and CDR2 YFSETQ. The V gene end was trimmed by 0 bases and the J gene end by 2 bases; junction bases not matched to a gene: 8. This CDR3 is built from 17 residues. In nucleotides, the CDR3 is TGCGCCAGCAGCTTGGCACCTAGCGGGGCCTCACAAGAGACCCAGTACTTC. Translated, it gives CASSLAPSGASQETQYF.

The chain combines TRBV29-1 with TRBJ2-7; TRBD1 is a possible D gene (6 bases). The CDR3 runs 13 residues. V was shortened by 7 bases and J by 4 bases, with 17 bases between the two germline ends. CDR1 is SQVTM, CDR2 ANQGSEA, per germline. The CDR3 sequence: CSALPTGIYEQYF. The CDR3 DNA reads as TGCAGCGCCCTACCCACAGGGATATACGAGCAGTACTTC.

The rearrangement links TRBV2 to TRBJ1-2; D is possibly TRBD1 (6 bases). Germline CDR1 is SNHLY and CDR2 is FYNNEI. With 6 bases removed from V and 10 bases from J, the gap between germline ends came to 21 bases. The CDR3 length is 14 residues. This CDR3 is CASRIEQGANDYTF. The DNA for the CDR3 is TGTGCCAGCAGGATCGAACAGGGAGCGAATGACTACACCTTC.

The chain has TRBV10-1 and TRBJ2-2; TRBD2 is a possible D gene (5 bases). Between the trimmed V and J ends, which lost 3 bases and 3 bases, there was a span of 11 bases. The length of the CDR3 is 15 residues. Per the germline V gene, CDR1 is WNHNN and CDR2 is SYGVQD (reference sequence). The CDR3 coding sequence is TGCGCCAGCAGTGATGCTAGCTGTTACACCGGGGAGCTGTTTTTT. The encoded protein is CASSDASCYTGELFF.

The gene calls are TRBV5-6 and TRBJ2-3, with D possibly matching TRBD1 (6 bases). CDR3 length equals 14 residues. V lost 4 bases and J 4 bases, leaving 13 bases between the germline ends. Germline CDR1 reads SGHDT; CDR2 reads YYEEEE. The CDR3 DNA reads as TGTGCCAGCAGCCGGTTTGAGGGGGCAGATACGCAGTATTTT. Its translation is CASSRFEGADTQYF.

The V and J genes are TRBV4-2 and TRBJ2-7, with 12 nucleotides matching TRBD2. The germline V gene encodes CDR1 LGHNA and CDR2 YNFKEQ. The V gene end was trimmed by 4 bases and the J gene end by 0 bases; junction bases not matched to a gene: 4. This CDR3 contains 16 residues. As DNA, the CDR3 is TGTGCCAGCAGCCTCTCTAGCGGGGGGGCCTCCTACGAGCAGTACTTC. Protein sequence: CASSLSSGGASYEQYF.

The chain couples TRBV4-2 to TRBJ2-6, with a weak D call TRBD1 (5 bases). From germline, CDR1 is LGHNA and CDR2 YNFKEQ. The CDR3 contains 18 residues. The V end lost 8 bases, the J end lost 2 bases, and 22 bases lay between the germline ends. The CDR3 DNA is TGTGCCAGCGGATCGGGCGCAGGGCGGTTAGCTGGGGCCAACGTCCTGACTTTC. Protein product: CASGSGAGRLAGANVLTF.

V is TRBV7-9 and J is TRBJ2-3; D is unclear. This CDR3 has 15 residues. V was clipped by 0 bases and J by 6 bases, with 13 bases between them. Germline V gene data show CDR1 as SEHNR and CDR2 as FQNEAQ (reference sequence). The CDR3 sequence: CASSLAAAVADTQYF. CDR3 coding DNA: TGTGCCAGCAGCTTAGCGGCGGCAGTTGCCGATACGCAGTATTTT. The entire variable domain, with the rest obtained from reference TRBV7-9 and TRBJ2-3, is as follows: DTGVSQNPRHKITKRGQNVTFRCDPISEHNRLYWYRQTLGQGPEFLTYFQNEAQLEKSRLLSDRFSAERPKGSFSTLEIQRTEQGDSAMYLCASSLAAAVADTQYFGPGTRLTVL.

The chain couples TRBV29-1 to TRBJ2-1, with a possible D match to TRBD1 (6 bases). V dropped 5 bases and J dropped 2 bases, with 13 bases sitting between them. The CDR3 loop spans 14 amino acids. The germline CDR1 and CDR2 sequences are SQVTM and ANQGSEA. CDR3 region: CSVRPRQAYNEQFF. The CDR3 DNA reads TGCAGCGTTCGACCGAGACAGGCCTACAATGAGCAGTTCTTC.

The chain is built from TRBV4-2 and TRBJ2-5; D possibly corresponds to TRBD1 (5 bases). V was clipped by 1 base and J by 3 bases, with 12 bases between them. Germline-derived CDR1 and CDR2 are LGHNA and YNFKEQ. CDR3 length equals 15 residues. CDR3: CASSQADSLKETQYF. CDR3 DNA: TGTGCCAGCAGCCAAGCAGACAGTCTGAAAGAGACCCAGTACTTC.

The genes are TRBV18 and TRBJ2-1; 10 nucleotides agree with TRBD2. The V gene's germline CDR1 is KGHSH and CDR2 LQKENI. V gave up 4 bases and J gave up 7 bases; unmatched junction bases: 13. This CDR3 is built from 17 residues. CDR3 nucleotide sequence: TGTGCCAGCTCACGATGGACTAGCGGCTTCGGGGTGAATGAGCAGTTCTTC. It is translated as CASSRWTSGFGVNEQFF.

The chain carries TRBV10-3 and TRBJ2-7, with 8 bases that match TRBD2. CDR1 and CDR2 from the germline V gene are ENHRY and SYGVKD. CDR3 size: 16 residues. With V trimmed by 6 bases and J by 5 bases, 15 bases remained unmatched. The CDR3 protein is CAIRPGGGLVIDEQYF. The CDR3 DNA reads TGTGCCATCAGACCCGGAGGGGGACTAGTGATCGACGAGCAGTACTTC.

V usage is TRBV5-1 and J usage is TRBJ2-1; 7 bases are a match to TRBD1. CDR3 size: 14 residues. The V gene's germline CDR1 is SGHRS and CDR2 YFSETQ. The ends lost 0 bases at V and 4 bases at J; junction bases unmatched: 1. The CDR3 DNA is TGCGCCAGCAGCTTGGGGGACAGATACAATGAGCAGTTCTTC. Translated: CASSLGDRYNEQFF.